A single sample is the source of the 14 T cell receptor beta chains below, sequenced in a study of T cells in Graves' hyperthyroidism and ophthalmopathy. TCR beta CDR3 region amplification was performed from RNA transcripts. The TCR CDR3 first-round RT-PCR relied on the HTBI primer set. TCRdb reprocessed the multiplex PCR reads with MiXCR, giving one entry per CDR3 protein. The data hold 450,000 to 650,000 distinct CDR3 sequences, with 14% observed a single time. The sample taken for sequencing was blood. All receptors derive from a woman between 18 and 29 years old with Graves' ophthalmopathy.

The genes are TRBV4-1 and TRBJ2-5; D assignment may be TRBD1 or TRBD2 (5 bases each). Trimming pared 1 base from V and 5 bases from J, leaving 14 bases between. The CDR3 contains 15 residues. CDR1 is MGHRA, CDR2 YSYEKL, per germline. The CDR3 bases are TGCGCCAGCAGCCAAGCCAGTCCGAGGGGCGAGACCCAGTACTTC. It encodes CASSQASPRGETQYF.

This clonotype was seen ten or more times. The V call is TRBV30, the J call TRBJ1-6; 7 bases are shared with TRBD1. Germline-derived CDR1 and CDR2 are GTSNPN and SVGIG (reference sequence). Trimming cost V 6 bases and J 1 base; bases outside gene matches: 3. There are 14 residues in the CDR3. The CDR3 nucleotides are TGTGCCTGCACAGGGGAATCCTATAATTCACCCCTCCACTTT. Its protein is CACTGESYNSPLHF. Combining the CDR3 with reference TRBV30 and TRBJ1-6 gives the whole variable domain SQTIHQWPATLVQPVGSPLSLECTVEGTSNPNLYWYRQAAGRGLQLLFYSVGIGQISSEVPQNLSASRPQDRQFILSSKKLLLSDSGFYLCACTGESYNSPLHFGNGTRLTVT.

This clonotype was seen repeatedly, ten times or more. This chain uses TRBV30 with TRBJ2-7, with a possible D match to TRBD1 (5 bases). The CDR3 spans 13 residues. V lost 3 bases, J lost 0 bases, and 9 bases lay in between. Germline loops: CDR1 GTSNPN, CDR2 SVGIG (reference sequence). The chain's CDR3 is CAWRDTSSYEQYF. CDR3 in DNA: TGTGCCTGGAGGGACACAAGCTCCTACGAGCAGTACTTC.

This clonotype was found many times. The CDR3, as DNA: TGTGCCAGCAGTTTATTAGCGAACGCAGATACGCAGTATTTT. Translating gives CASSLLANADTQYF. V gene TRBV28 combines with J gene TRBJ2-3; D possibly corresponds to TRBD2 (5 bases). V was trimmed by 1 base and J by 4 bases, leaving 9 bases between them. The CDR3 length is 14 residues. Germline CDR1 and CDR2: MDHEN and SYDVKM.

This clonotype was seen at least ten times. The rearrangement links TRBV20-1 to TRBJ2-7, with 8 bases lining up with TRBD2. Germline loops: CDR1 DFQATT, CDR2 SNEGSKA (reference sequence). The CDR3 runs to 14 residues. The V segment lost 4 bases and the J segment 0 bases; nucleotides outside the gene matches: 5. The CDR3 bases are TGCAGTGCTATGGAGCGGGAGAGCTCCTACGAGCAGTACTTC. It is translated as CSAMERESSYEQYF.

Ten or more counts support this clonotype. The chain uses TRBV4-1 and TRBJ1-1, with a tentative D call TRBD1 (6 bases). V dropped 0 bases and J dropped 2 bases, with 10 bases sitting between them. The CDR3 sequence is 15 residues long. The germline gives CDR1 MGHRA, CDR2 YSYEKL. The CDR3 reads CASSQDSGVNTEAFF. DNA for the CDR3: TGCGCCAGCAGCCAAGATTCAGGGGTTAACACTGAAGCTTTCTTT.

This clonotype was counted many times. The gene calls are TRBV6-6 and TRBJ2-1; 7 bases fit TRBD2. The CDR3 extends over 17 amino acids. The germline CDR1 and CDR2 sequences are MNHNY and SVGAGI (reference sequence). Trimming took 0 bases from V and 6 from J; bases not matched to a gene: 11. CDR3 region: CASSYSSLWGRGNEQFF. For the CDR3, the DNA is TGTGCCAGCAGTTACTCGAGTCTATGGGGGAGGGGCAATGAGCAGTTCTTC.

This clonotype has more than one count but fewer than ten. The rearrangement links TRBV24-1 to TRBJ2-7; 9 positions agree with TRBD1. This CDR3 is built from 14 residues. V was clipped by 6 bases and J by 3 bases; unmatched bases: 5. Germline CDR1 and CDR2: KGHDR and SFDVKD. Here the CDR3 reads CATSPGQGIYEQYF. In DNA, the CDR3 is TGTGCCACCAGTCCGGGACAGGGTATCTACGAGCAGTACTTC.

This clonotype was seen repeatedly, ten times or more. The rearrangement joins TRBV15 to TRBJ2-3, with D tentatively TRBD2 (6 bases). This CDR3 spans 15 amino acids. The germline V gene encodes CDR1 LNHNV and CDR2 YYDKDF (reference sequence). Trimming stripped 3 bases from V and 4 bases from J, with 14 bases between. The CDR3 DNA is TGTGCCACCAGCAGTCCAGGCGGGATTTCAGATACGCAGTATTTT. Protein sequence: CATSSPGGISDTQYF.

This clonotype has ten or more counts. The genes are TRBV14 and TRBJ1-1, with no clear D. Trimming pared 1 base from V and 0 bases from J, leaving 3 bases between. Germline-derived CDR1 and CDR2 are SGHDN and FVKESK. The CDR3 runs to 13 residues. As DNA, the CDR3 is TGTGCCAGCAGCCAAGTCCTGAACACTGAAGCTTTCTTT. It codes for CASSQVLNTEAFF. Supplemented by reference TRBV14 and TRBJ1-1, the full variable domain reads EAGVTQFPSHSVIEKGQTVTLRCDPISGHDNLYWYRRVMGKEIKFLLHFVKESKQDESGMPNNRFLAERTGGTYSTLKVQPAELEDSGVYFCASSQVLNTEAFFGQGTRLTVV.

CDR3 DNA sequence: TGCAGTGCGGTAGCGGGAGCCAATGAGCAGTTCTTC. This encodes CSAVAGANEQFF. This chain uses TRBV20-1 with TRBJ2-1; 9 bases are a match to TRBD2. The CDR3 consists of 12 residues. Germline CDR1 reads DFQATT; CDR2 reads SNEGSKA (reference sequence). The V gene end was trimmed by 6 bases and the J gene end by 6 bases; junction bases not matched to a gene: 3.

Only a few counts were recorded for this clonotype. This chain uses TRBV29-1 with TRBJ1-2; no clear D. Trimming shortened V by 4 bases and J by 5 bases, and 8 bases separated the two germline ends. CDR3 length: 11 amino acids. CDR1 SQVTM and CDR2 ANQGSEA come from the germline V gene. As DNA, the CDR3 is TGCAGCGTTGGTGAGGAGTATGGCTACACCTTC. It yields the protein CSVGEEYGYTF.

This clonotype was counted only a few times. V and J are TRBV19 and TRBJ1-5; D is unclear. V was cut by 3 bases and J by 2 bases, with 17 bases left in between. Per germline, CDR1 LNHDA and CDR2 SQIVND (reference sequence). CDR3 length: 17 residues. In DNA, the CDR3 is TGTGCCAGTAGTATGGCCGGAGGGTATTATGGCAATCAGCCCCAGCATTTT. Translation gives CASSMAGGYYGNQPQHF.

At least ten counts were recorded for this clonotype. The CDR3 nucleotides read TGTGCCAGCAGAGCCGGGACTAGCGGGAGGAAAGGCTCCTACGAGCAGTACTTC. Encoded protein: CASRAGTSGRKGSYEQYF. This rearrangement joins TRBV12-3 or TRBV12-4 to TRBJ2-7; 15 nucleotides align to TRBD2. The J segment lost 0 bases and the V segment lost 6 bases, leaving 9 bases of the junction unmatched. The CDR3 extends over 18 amino acids.